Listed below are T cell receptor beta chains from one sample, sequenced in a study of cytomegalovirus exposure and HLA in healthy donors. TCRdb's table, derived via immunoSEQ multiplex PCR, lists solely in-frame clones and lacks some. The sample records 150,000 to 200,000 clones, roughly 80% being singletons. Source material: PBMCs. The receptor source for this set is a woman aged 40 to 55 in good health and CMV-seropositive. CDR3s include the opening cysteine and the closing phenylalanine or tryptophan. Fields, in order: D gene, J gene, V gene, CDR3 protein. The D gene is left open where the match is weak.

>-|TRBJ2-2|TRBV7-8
CASSDGQMNTGELFF
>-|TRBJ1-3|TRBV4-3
CASSQGRGSSGNTIYF
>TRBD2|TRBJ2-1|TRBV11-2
CASSPSGSRYNEQFF
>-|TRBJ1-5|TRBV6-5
CASSSTGFNQPQHF
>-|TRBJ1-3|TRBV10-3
CAISSLDRSSGNTIYF
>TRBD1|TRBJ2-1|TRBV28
CASSKNPWTGHSNEQFF
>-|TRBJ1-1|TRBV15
CATSIGEGTEAFF
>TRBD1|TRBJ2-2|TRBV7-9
CASSSRGRQGGPGELFF
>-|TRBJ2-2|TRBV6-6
CASSYTVVGGELFF
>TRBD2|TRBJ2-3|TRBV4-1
CASSQAPEVLAGGFSTDTQYF
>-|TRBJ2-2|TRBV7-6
CASSLAPVTGELFF
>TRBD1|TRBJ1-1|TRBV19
CASSTLDRVTEAFF
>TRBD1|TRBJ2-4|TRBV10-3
CAISDAGQGAGKNIQYF
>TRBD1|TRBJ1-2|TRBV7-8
CASSPMSPGTGANYGYTF
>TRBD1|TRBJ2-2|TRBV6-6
CASRSQLQGSGELFF
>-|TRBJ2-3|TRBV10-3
CAISESSQGLGDTQYF
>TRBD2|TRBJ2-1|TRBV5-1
CASSLASGSYNEQFF
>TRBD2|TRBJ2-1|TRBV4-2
CASGTPGLANNEQFF
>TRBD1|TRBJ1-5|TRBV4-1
CASSQEPGQGHQPQHF
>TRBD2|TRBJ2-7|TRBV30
CARSPHGRAYEQYF
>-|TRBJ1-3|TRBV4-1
CASSREGGYSGNTIYF
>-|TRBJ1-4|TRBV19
CASSKGPIRSNEKLFF
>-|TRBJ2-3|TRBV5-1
CASSFERTDTQYF
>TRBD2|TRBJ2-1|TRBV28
CASRTSANEQFF
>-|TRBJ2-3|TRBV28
CASSASGTDTQYF
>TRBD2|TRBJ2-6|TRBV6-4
CASSPGGTGANVLTF
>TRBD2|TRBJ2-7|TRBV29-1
CSVVVAGVHEQYF
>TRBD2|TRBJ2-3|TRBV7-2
CASSTSGSRADTQYF
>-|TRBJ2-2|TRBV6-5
CASSYGRSHQSGELFF
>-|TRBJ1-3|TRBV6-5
CASSSPGSGNTIYF
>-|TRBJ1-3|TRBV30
CAWSSGVRLPTYF
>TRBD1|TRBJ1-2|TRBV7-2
CASSGGTGTNYGYTF
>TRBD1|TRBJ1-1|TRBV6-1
CASSTRDSPNTEAFF
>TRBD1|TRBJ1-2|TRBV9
CASSVGTGGAVLLTF
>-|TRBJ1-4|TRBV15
CATSGPGNPATNEKLFF
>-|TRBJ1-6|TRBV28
CASSLPGRAALHF
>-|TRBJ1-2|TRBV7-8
CASSLLAIPSGYTF
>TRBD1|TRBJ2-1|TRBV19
CASQQGDYNEQFF
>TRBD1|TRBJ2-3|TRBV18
CASSIQGATDTQYF
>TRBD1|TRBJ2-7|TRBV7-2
CASSRDRGEQYF
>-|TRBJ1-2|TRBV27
CASSLVQGANYGYTF
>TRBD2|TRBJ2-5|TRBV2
CASSGDSAGVRETQYF
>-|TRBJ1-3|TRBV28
CASRGTPGQSGNTIYF
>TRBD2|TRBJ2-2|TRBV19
CASNSGSHTGELFF
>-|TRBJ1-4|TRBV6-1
CASSEGGLGGEKLFF
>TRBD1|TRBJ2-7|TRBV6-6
CATGQPNPYEQYF
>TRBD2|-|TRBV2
CASSIAGESYEQYF
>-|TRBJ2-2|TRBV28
CAGGGITNTGELFF
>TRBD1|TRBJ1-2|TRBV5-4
CASSPDRGLGYTF
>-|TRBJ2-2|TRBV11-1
CASSLRGFGELFF